These 9 T cell receptor beta chains were all obtained from the same sample, sequenced in a study of T cell responses to AZD1222 COVID-19 vaccine. TCRdb's copy holds only in-frame clones and misses some; the assay was immunoSEQ multiplex PCR. The sample contains tens of thousands of clones, 85% to 90% of which appear only once. The sequencing used peripheral blood, collected on day 0 of AZD1222 vaccination. The receptor source for this set is an adult in good health.

The chain employs TRBV6-5 and TRBJ1-3; D ambiguous. Germline CDR1 MNHEY, CDR2 SVGAGI. Trimming took 8 bases from V and 0 from J, leaving 14 bases between them. The CDR3 runs 15 residues. CDR3 coding DNA: TGTGCCAGCTCCCCAACACGAACCTCTGGAAACACCATATATTTT. Translating it yields CASSPTRTSGNTIYF.

The gene calls are TRBV6-5 and TRBJ2-6, with a tentative D call TRBD1 (6 bases). Germline CDR1 and CDR2: MNHEY and SVGAGI. The V end lost 6 bases, the J end lost 1 base, and 7 bases lay between the germline ends. The CDR3 loop spans 14 amino acids. CDR3: CASRGASGANVLTF. Written as DNA, the CDR3 is TGTGCCAGCAGGGGGGCATCTGGGGCCAACGTCCTGACTTTC.

The rearrangement uses TRBV5-5 and TRBJ1-1, with D tentatively TRBD1 (6 bases). The germline V gene encodes CDR1 SGHKS and CDR2 YYEKEE (reference sequence). Trimming cost V 1 base and J 1 base, with 11 bases left between them. This CDR3 spans 15 amino acids. CDR3 amino acids: CASSLMGDTNTEAFF. The DNA for the CDR3 is TGTGCCAGCAGCTTGATGGGGGACACGAACACTGAAGCTTTCTTT.

The chain uses TRBV2 and TRBJ1-5; D may be TRBD1 (5 bases). The CDR3 covers 15 residues. Trimming took off 3 bases at V and 2 bases at J, with 11 bases between the two ends. Germline V gene sequence: CDR1 SNHLY, CDR2 FYNNEI. For the CDR3, the DNA is TGTGCCAGCAGTGACGGGGTCAGGGGCAATCAGCCCCAGCATTTT. It is translated as CASSDGVRGNQPQHF.

This chain links TRBV27 with TRBJ2-7, with 8 bases matching TRBD2. Germline assignment: CDR1 MNHEY and CDR2 SMNVEV (reference sequence). The trim removed 2 bases at V and 9 bases at J, leaving 9 bases unmatched. The CDR3 contains 14 residues. CDR3 sequence reads: CASSLIETGGMQYF. CDR3 bases: TGTGCCAGCAGTTTAATTGAGACGGGAGGGATGCAGTACTTC.

The chain has TRBV5-1 and TRBJ2-7; the match to TRBD2 covers 7 bases. Losses at the gene ends were 0 bases for V and 2 bases for J; bases not matched to a gene: 14. Germline CDR1 reads SGHRS; CDR2 reads YFSETQ. The CDR3 is 18 amino acids. CDR3 in amino acids: CASSLVPGGAGETYEQYF. The DNA of the CDR3 is TGCGCCAGCAGCTTGGTCCCGGGGGGAGCGGGTGAGACCTACGAGCAGTACTTC.

The chain couples TRBV18 to TRBJ2-7; TRBD1 is a possible D gene (6 bases). Looked up from germline, CDR1 is KGHSH and CDR2 is LQKENI. CDR3 length equals 14 residues. V lost 3 bases and J 3 bases, leaving 12 bases between the germline ends. The chain's CDR3 is CASSPQGKGYEQYF. The DNA for the CDR3 is TGTGCCAGCTCACCGCAGGGGAAAGGCTACGAGCAGTACTTC. Using reference TRBV18 and TRBJ2-7 for the parts outside the CDR3, the full variable domain is NAGVMQNPRHLVRRRGQEARLRCSPMKGHSHVYWYRQLPEEGLKFMVYLQKENIIDESGMPKERFSAEFPKEGPSILRIQQVVRGDSAAYFCASSPQGKGYEQYFGPGTRLTVT.

J is TRBJ1-2 and V is TRBV24-1; 9 positions match TRBD1. Germline CDR1 reads KGHDR; CDR2 reads SFDVKD. The ends lost 4 bases at V and 8 bases at J; junction bases unmatched: 13. This CDR3 spans 16 amino acids. In nucleotides, the CDR3 is TGTGCCACCAGTGAAACCGGACAGGGGCGAATGAGCGGCTACACCTTC. Residues: CATSETGQGRMSGYTF.

V usage is TRBV21-1 and J usage is TRBJ1-3; TRBD1 was called by the table and not checked on the DNA. TRBV21-1 is an annotated pseudogene. There are 17 residues in the CDR3. This CDR3 reads CASSTPPTGVSGNTIYF. The CDR3 bases are TGTGCCAGCAGCACCCCTCCGACAGGGGTAAGTGGAAACACCATATATTTT.